The sequence of this T cell receptor beta chain was determined in a study of regulatory T cells in long-lasting Graves disease. Ten or more counts support this clonotype. The authors built TCR beta libraries using iRepertoire HTBI primers and Arm-PCR of CDR3 regions. Authors' data handling: Across samples, 55 to 75 TRBV and about 13 TRBJ segments were found. TCRdb analysed the multiplex PCR reads with MiXCR anew, one entry per CDR3 protein. TCRdb's processing, not the authors' own work, is the source of the V and J calls. The repertoire includes 300,000 to 400,000 distinct CDR3 sequences, approximately 15% of them detected once, and roughly 29% sits in the top ten. The germline V gene encodes CDR1 SQVTM and CDR2 ANQGSEA. This CDR3 is built from 12 residues. The V gene lost 4 bases and the J gene lost 2 bases, with 9 bases spanning the gap. Described time point: newly diagnosed GD, antithyroid drugs for less than 3 months. Researchers made the TCR library from RNA that was extracted from PBMCs.

This same sample was also taken into another study, of T cells in Graves' hyperthyroidism and ophthalmopathy.

The sequence was obtained from a man in his forties with Graves disease. V is TRBV29-1 and J is TRBJ2-7; the D gene is possibly TRBD2 (6 bases). The sequences come from peripheral blood mononuclear cells (PBMCs), collected at new diagnosis, from a patient treated with antithyroid drugs. The CDR3 protein is CSVGDFTYEQYF. Here the CDR3 DNA reads TGCAGCGTTGGGGACTTCACCTACGAGCAGTACTTC.